Below, 10 T cell receptor beta chains from the same sample are listed, as sequenced in a study of molecular identifiers for immune sequencing clone quantification. MiXCR was run by TCRdb on the PCR reads, yielding one entry per CDR3 protein. The repertoire holds approximately 500,000 distinct CDR3 sequences, with roughly 25% as singletons. The sample taken for sequencing was naive CD8+ T cells from blood, with Jurkat cell RNA spiked in. Subset given: FACS-sorted CD8+CD4-CCR7+CD45RA+ naive T cells. The receptor set was obtained from a human donor in good health. Some libraries in this study had Jurkat cell RNA spiked in.

This clonotype was seen ten or more times. The rearrangement links TRBV5-1 to TRBJ2-7; D unclear. The CDR3 is 13 residues long. CDR1 and CDR2 (germline): SGHRS, YFSETQ. Trimming removed 0 bases at V and 5 bases at J, with 9 bases between. The DNA for the CDR3 is TGCGCCAGCAGCTTGGGGGCCCTTAACGAGCAGTACTTC. Translation gives CASSLGALNEQYF.

This clonotype was picked up many times. The chain combines TRBV5-1 with TRBJ2-7; 10 positions match TRBD1. The CDR3 is made up of 15 amino acids. The germline CDR1 and CDR2 sequences are SGHRS and YFSETQ. V shed 4 bases, J shed 4 bases, and the junction held 8 bases outside the gene matches. The CDR3 DNA is TGCGCCAGCAGCACCCGACAGGGGGCGGAGTACGAGCAGTACTTC. It yields the protein CASSTRQGAEYEQYF.

The genes are TRBV2 and TRBJ2-1, with D perhaps TRBD1 or TRBD2 (5 bases each). Per the germline V gene, CDR1 is SNHLY and CDR2 is FYNNEI. The CDR3 runs 14 residues. V lost 6 bases, J lost 7 bases, and 16 bases lay in between. The CDR3 sequence: CASSAKNWGNEQFF. The CDR3 DNA follows: TGTGCCAGCAGCGCGAAGAATTGGGGGAATGAGCAGTTCTTC.

Ten or more counts support this clonotype. The chain joins TRBV6-5 to TRBJ1-2; a possible D gene is TRBD1 (6 bases). There are 15 residues in the CDR3. CDR1 and CDR2 (germline): MNHEY, SVGAGI. V dropped 5 bases and J dropped 3 bases, with 16 bases sitting between them. CDR3 sequence: CASSPQAQGYYGYTF. Here the CDR3 DNA reads TGTGCCAGCAGTCCCCAAGCCCAGGGGTACTATGGCTACACCTTC.

V is TRBV7-8 and J is TRBJ1-2, with D perhaps TRBD1 (6 bases). The CDR3 sequence is 16 residues long. Germline values: CDR1 SGHVS, CDR2 FQNEAQ. V was cut by 0 bases and J by 4 bases, with 15 bases left in between. For the CDR3, the DNA is TGTGCCAGCAGCTTAGCTCGGACAGAGCTAATCTATGGCTACACCTTC. Translation gives CASSLARTELIYGYTF.

The chain employs TRBV20-1 and TRBJ2-3; D uncertain. CDR1 and CDR2 (germline): DFQATT, SNEGSKA (reference sequence). Between the trimmed V and J ends, which lost 1 base and 1 base, there was a span of 12 bases. The CDR3 is 15 residues long. CDR3: CSARALGSRTDTQYF. The CDR3, as DNA: TGCAGTGCTAGAGCTCTGGGGTCCCGCACAGATACGCAGTATTTT.

The sample holds many counts of this clonotype. V is TRBV7-2 and J is TRBJ2-2, with 8 bases identical to TRBD2. Trimming cost V 8 bases and J 3 bases; bases outside gene matches: 5. The CDR3 covers 14 residues. Germline CDR1 reads SGHTA; CDR2 reads FQGNSA. The CDR3 region has the DNA TGTGCCAGCGATAGCGGGATGCACACCGGGGAGCTGTTTTTT. It is translated as CASDSGMHTGELFF.

This chain uses TRBV4-1 with TRBJ1-1; tentative D call: TRBD1 (5 bases). Germline CDR1 and CDR2: MGHRA and YSYEKL. The CDR3 has 15 residues. V lost 4 bases to trimming and J lost 3 bases, with 15 bases between them. The CDR3 nucleotides are TGCGCCAGCAGCCGAGGACACGGGAGGTACACTGAAGCTTTCTTT. It encodes CASSRGHGRYTEAFF.

This clonotype was counted a few times. The rearrangement uses TRBV29-1 and TRBJ2-1; D call uncertain. This CDR3 is 11 amino acids long. The germline V and J ends were trimmed by 0 bases and 5 bases, with 2 bases remaining between them. Germline CDR1 reads SQVTM; CDR2 reads ANQGSEA. This chain's CDR3 is CSVEDNNEQFF. CDR3 in DNA: TGCAGCGTTGAAGATAACAATGAGCAGTTCTTC.

Concerning this clonotype: A much larger clonotype is one base distant, so this may be a read error. The chain joins TRBV12-3 or TRBV12-4 to TRBJ1-1; tentatively, D is TRBD1 (5 bases). The CDR3 sequence is 15 residues long. For the CDR3, the DNA is TGTGCCAGCAGTTTAGCGGCGGGGCGGGAAACTGAAACTTTCTTT. Translated: CASSLAAGRETETFF.